The clone carrying this T cell receptor beta chain was counted many times. In TCRdb, the 5' RACE reads were re-called with MiXCR into one record per CDR3 protein. The sample consists of roughly 48,000 distinct CDR3 sequences, roughly 5.2% of them appearing once. Time point described: sample taken at primary tumor resection. Researchers sequenced whole RNA taken from tumor, nontumor lung or frozen PBMC without sorting. The sample belongs to a study of spatial heterogeneity in lung cancer. J was trimmed by 2 bases and V by 2 bases; bases with no gene match: 3. CDR3 size: 13 residues. Germline loops: CDR1 GTSNPN, CDR2 SVGIG (reference sequence).

Sequences were derived from PBMCs, sampled at surgery. This sequence originates from a male donor with early-stage non-small cell lung cancer. The chain combines TRBV30 with TRBJ2-7; 7 bases line up with TRBD2. CDR3 DNA sequence: TGTGCCTGGAGTCCTGGACTAGCCTACGAGCAGTACTTC. Residues: CAWSPGLAYEQYF.